The 20 T cell receptor beta chains listed next were all sequenced from one sample in a study of T cell responses to AZD1222 COVID-19 vaccine. The protocol was immunoSEQ multiplex PCR, while the TCRdb copy is restricted to in-frame clones and leaves out a portion. The data contain just under 95,000 clones, over 75% of them singletons. Sequencing used peripheral blood, obtained on day 0 of AZD1222 vaccination. Receptors originate from an adult in good health.

The chain combines TRBV3-1 (or the pseudogene TRBV3-2) with TRBJ1-1, with D maybe TRBD1 (5 bases). Trimming took off 4 bases at V and 4 bases at J, with 13 bases between the two ends. The germline V gene encodes CDR1 LGHDT and CDR2 YNNKEL (reference sequence). The CDR3 contains 14 residues. The CDR3: CASSPAGTSTEAFF. The DNA of the CDR3 is TGTGCCAGCAGCCCGGCAGGGACGAGCACTGAAGCTTTCTTT.

The chain employs TRBV24-1 and TRBJ2-1; TRBD1 is a possible D gene (5 bases). The CDR3 has 14 amino acids. CDR1 and CDR2 (germline): KGHDR, SFDVKD. The V gene lost 3 bases and the J gene lost 7 bases, with 12 bases spanning the gap. The CDR3 coding sequence is TGTGCCACCAGTGATGAAAACAGGAGTAATGAGCAGTTCTTC. It encodes CATSDENRSNEQFF.

The chain couples TRBV29-1 to TRBJ1-5; the match to TRBD1 covers 8 bases. The CDR3 loop spans 15 amino acids. V was clipped by 4 bases and J by 4 bases; unmatched bases: 9. CDR1 and CDR2 (germline): SQVTM, ANQGSEA. The CDR3 coding sequence is TGCAGCGTTGGTCTTGGACAGGGCCAGAATCAGCCCCAGCATTTT. This gives the protein CSVGLGQGQNQPQHF.

The gene calls are TRBV6-5 and TRBJ2-7; D may be TRBD2 (7 bases). Germline CDR1 reads MNHEY; CDR2 reads SVGAGI. The CDR3 sequence is 15 residues long. V was shortened by 6 bases and J by 7 bases, with 22 bases between the two germline ends. CDR3 amino acids: CASSQPGAGAEEQYF. The CDR3, as DNA: TGTGCCAGCAGCCAGCCAGGGGCGGGGGCCGAGGAGCAGTACTTC.

V is TRBV9 and J is TRBJ2-2, with D possibly being TRBD1 (6 bases). The V and J ends lost 4 bases and 5 bases respectively, with 12 bases between them. Germline CDR1 SGDLS, CDR2 YYNGEE. The CDR3 totals 14 residues. For the CDR3, the DNA is TGTGCCAGCAGCCCCCAACAGGGTACCGGGGAGCTGTTTTTT. Translating gives CASSPQQGTGELFF.

This chain connects TRBV9 to TRBJ2-2, with 11 bases aligning to TRBD1. CDR1 and CDR2 from the germline V gene are SGDLS and YYNGEE. V lost 5 bases, J lost 3 bases, and 6 bases stayed unmatched. The CDR3 contains 16 residues. As DNA, the CDR3 is TGTGCCAGCAGTCCGCCGGGACAGGGGGACACCGGGGAGCTGTTTTTT. It encodes CASSPPGQGDTGELFF.

The chain links TRBV9 to TRBJ2-1, with D uncertain. Germline CDR1 is SGDLS and CDR2 is YYNGEE. The V end was cut by 0 bases, the J end by 5 bases, with 12 bases between. The CDR3 spans 15 residues. The CDR3 is CASSVDLKGDNEQFF. In DNA form, the CDR3 reads TGTGCCAGCAGCGTAGATTTGAAAGGAGACAATGAGCAGTTCTTC.

The V and J genes are TRBV6-6 and TRBJ2-3; 7 bases align to TRBD1. This CDR3 contains 15 residues. Trimming at V came to 7 bases and at J to 4 bases, leaving 11 bases not matched to a gene. Germline V gene lookup returns CDR1 MNHNY and CDR2 SVGAGI (reference sequence). The CDR3 sequence: CASTDNTGAADTQYF. For the CDR3, the DNA is TGTGCCAGCACGGATAACACAGGGGCCGCAGATACGCAGTATTTT.

Only a few counts were recorded for this clone. The chain combines TRBV11-1 with TRBJ2-3; unclear D gene. In germline, CDR1 is SGHAT, CDR2 FQDESV (reference sequence). The ends were cut back, 0 bases at V and 3 bases at J, with 7 bases in the middle. CDR3 length: 14 residues. In DNA, the CDR3 is TGTGCCAGCAGCTTAGCGCCTACAACAGATACGCAGTATTTT. It is translated as CASSLAPTTDTQYF.

This chain links TRBV27 with TRBJ1-6; no firm D call. Germline-derived CDR1 and CDR2 are MNHEY and SMNVEV (reference sequence). V lost 5 bases, J lost 7 bases, and 15 bases lay in between. This CDR3 spans 15 amino acids. The CDR3 region is CASSPPPIGNSPLHF. The DNA of the CDR3 is TGTGCCAGCAGTCCTCCTCCAATTGGCAATTCACCCCTCCACTTT.

This clone showed up just once. V usage is TRBV29-1 and J usage is TRBJ2-7; TRBD1 might be the D (6 bases). Germline V gene data show CDR1 as SQVTM and CDR2 as ANQGSEA. This CDR3 comprises 11 residues. For the CDR3, the DNA is TGCAGGAATTCAGGGGTGGGCGAGCAGTACTTC. Encoded protein: CRNSGVGEQYF.

The rearrangement joins TRBV6-5 to TRBJ1-1, with D possibly matching TRBD1 (5 bases). Per germline, CDR1 MNHEY and CDR2 SVGAGI. This CDR3 is 14 amino acids long. V lost 2 bases to trimming and J lost 4 bases, with 11 bases between them. The DNA for the CDR3 is TGTGCCAGCAGTTACACGGGGGATGGCACTGAAGCTTTCTTT. This sequence encodes CASSYTGDGTEAFF.

V usage is TRBV7-2 and J usage is TRBJ2-5, with D unclear. Germline V gives CDR1 SGHTA, CDR2 FQGNSA. Trimming shortened V by 3 bases and J by 0 bases, and 8 bases separated the two germline ends. The CDR3 is 14 amino acids. The CDR3 nucleotides read TGTGCCAGCAGCTTCGACGGGTACCAAGAGACCCAGTACTTC. Its protein product is CASSFDGYQETQYF.

The chain recombines TRBV7-2 with TRBJ2-3; D not resolved. The length of the CDR3 is 15 residues. Germline loops: CDR1 SGHTA, CDR2 FQGNSA. The V end lost 1 base, the J end lost 1 base, and 9 bases lay between the germline ends. CDR3 DNA sequence: TGTGCCAGCAGCTTAGGAGAGTCGGGCACAGATACGCAGTATTTT. Translated: CASSLGESGTDTQYF. The variable domain in full, with the rest retrieved from reference TRBV7-2 and TRBJ2-3, is GAGVSQSPSNKVTEKGKDVELRCDPISGHTALYWYRQSLGQGLEFLIYFQGNSAPDKSGLPSDRFSAERTGGSVSTLTIQRTQQEDSAVYLCASSLGESGTDTQYFGPGTRLTVL.

The table lists this clone with a few counts. This sequence joins TRBV7-2 and TRBJ1-2; D gene unclear. There are 13 residues in the CDR3. CDR1 SGHTA and CDR2 FQGNSA come from the germline V gene. V lost 1 base and J lost 0, with 3 bases in between. The CDR3 coding sequence is TGTGCCAGCAGCTTAGGAGCTAACTATGGCTACACCTTC. Translated, it gives CASSLGANYGYTF.

The chain couples TRBV20-1 to TRBJ2-7; a possible D gene is TRBD2 (5 bases). Deletions cut 3 bases from V and 4 bases from J, with 7 bases between. CDR3 length equals 11 residues. Germline V gene sequence: CDR1 DFQATT, CDR2 SNEGSKA (reference sequence). CDR3 residues: CSAREVYEQYF. The CDR3 DNA follows: TGCAGTGCTAGGGAGGTGTACGAGCAGTACTTC.

This clone was seen just once. The V call is TRBV5-1, the J call TRBJ2-3; TRBD2 aligns across 10 bases. The CDR3 extends over 18 amino acids. CDR1 is SGHRS, CDR2 YFSETQ, per germline. The ends lost 4 bases at V and 4 bases at J; junction bases unmatched: 15. The CDR3 bases are TGCGCCAGCAGCCTAATCGGACCCCCAGCGGGGGGGCCAGATACGCAGTATTTT. This codes for CASSLIGPPAGGPDTQYF.

The V gene is TRBV6-4, the J gene TRBJ2-5; D gene unclear. Germline V gives CDR1 MRHNA, CDR2 SNTAGT. V dropped 3 bases and J dropped 2 bases, with 7 bases sitting between them. The CDR3 spans 13 residues. In nucleotides, the CDR3 is TGTGCCAGCAGTGAGCAGGCACAAGAGACCCAGTACTTC. Residues: CASSEQAQETQYF.

CDR3 protein: CASTVAGGETQYF. The CDR3 coding sequence is TGTGCCAGCACGGTGGCGGGAGGGGAGACCCAGTACTTC. The rearrangement links TRBV3-1 (or the pseudogene TRBV3-2) to TRBJ2-5; 9 bases fit TRBD2. Germline V CDR1 and CDR2: LGHDT, YNNKEL (reference sequence). The length of the CDR3 is 13 residues. Germline trimming cut 7 bases from V and 5 bases from J; bases unmatched to any gene: 5.

V is TRBV29-1 and J is TRBJ1-2, with 7 bases aligning to TRBD1. CDR3 length: 11 amino acids. Germline loops: CDR1 SQVTM, CDR2 ANQGSEA. V lost 5 bases, J lost 7 bases, and 4 bases stayed unmatched. The CDR3 region has the DNA TGCAGCGTTCAGGGGGTGGGTGGCTACACCTTC. Translation: CSVQGVGGYTF.